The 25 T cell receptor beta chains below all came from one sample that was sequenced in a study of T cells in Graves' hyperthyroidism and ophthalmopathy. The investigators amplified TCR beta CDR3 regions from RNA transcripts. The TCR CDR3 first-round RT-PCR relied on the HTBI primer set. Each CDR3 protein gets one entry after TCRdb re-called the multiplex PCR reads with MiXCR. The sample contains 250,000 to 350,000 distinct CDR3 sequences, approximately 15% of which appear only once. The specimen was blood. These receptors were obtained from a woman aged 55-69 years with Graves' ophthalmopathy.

The CDR3 nucleotides read TGTGCCAGCAGTTACTCGTTTTTTCAGTGGGGCCAAGAGACCCAGTACTTC. Protein sequence: CASSYSFFQWGQETQYF. This sequence joins TRBV6-2 or TRBV6-3 and TRBJ2-5; unclear D gene. The CDR3 consists of 17 residues. In germline, CDR1 is MNHEY, CDR2 SVGEGT. V lost 0 bases and J lost 1, with 15 bases in between.

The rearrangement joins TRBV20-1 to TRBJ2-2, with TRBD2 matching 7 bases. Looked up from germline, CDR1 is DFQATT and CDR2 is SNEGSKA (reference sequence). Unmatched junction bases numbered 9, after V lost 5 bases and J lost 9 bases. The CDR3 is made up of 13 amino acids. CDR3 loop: CSAQEGGARELFF. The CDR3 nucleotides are TGCAGTGCTCAGGAGGGAGGGGCCCGGGAGCTGTTTTTT.

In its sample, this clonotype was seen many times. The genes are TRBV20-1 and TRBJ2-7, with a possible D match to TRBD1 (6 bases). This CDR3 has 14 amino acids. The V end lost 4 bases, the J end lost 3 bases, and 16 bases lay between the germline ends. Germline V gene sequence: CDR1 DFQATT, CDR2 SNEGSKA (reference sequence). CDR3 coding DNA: TGCAGTGCTATCAAACCCAGGGGCCTCTACGAGCAGTACTTC. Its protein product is CSAIKPRGLYEQYF.

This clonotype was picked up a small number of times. This CDR3 reads CASSSRVSNQPQHF. CDR3 bases: TGTGCCAGCAGTTCCCGGGTCAGCAATCAGCCCCAGCATTTT. This rearrangement joins TRBV6-2 or TRBV6-3 to TRBJ1-5; no clear D gene. This CDR3 is 14 amino acids long. With 4 bases removed from V and 1 base from J, the gap between germline ends came to 8 bases. Per germline, CDR1 MNHEY and CDR2 SVGEGT.

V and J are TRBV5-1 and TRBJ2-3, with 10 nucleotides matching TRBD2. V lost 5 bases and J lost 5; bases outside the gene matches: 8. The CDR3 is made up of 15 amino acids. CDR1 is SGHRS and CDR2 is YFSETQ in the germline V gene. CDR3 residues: CASRPSGGVGDTQYF. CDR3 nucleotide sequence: TGCGCCAGCAGGCCAAGCGGGGGGGTGGGAGATACGCAGTATTTT.

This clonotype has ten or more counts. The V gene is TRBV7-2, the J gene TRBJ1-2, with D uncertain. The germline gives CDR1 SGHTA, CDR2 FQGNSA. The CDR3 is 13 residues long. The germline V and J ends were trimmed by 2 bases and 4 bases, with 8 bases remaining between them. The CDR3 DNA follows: TGTGCCAGCAGCTTACAAGACATCTATGGCTACACCTTC. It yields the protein CASSLQDIYGYTF.

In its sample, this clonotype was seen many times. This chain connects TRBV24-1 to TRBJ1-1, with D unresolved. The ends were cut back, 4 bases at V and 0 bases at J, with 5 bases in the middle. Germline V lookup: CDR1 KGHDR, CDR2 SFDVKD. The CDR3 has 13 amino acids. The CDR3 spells CATSDRMNTEAFF. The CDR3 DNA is TGTGCCACCAGTGACAGAATGAACACTGAAGCTTTCTTT.

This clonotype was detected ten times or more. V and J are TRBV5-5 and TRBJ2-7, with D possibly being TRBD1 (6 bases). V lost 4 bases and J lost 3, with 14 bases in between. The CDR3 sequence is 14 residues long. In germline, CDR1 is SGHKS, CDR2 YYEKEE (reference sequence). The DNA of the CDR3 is TGTGCCAGCAGCATCGGAACAGGGTTCTACGAGCAGTACTTC. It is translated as CASSIGTGFYEQYF.

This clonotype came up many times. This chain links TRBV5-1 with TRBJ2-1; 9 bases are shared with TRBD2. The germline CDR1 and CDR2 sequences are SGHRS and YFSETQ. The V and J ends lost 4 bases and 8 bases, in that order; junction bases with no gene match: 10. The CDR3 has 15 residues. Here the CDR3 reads CASSTGTSQFHEQFF. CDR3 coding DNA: TGCGCCAGCAGCACCGGGACTAGCCAGTTTCATGAGCAGTTCTTC.

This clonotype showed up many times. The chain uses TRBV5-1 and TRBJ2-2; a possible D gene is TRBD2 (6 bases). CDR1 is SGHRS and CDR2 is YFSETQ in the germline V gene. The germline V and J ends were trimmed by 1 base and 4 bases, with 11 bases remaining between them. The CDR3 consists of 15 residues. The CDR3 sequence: CASSLSGAGTGELFF. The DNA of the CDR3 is TGCGCCAGCAGCTTGTCGGGAGCGGGCACCGGGGAGCTGTTTTTT.

The CDR3 DNA reads TGCGCCAGCAGCTTGGTTGCGGGGACCGGGGAGCTGTTTTTT. Protein: CASSLVAGTGELFF. The chain carries TRBV5-1 and TRBJ2-2; the D gene is possibly TRBD2 (6 bases). CDR3 length equals 14 residues. Germline CDR1 is SGHRS and CDR2 is YFSETQ. The V and J ends lost 0 bases and 5 bases respectively, with 8 bases between them. The full variable domain, in which reference TRBV5-1 and TRBJ2-2 provide the parts outside the CDR3, is KAGVTQTPRYLIKTRGQQVTLSCSPISGHRSVSWYQQTPGQGLQFLFEYFSETQRNKGNFPGRFSGRQFSNSRSEMNVSTLELGDSALYLCASSLVAGTGELFFGEGSRLTVL.

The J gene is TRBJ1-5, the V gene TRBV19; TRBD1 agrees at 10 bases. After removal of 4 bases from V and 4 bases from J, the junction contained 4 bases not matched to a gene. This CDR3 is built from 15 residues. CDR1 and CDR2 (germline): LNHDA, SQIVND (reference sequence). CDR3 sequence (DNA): TGTGCCAGTAGTACGCGGACAGGGGGGAATCAGCCCCAGCATTTT. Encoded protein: CASSTRTGGNQPQHF.

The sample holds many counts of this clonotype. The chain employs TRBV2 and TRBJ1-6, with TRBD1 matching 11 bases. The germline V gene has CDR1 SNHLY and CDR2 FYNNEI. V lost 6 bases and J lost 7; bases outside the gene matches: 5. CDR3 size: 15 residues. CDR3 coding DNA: TGTGCCAGCAGGAAGGACAGGGGGCTGAATTCACCCCTCCACTTT. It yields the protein CASRKDRGLNSPLHF.

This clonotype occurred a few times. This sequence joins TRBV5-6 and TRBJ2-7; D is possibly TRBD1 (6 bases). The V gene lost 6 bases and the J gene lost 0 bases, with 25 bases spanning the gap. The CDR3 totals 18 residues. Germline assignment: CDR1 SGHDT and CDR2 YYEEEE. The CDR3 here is CASNSLRWGRLSSYEQYF. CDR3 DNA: TGTGCCAGCAACAGCTTGCGGTGGGGGCGGTTAAGCTCCTACGAGCAGTACTTC.

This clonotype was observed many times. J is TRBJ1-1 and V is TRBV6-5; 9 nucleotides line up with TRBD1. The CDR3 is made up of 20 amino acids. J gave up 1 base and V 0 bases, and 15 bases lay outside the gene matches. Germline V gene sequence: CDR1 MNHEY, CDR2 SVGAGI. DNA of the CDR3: TGTGCCAGCAGTTACTCGATGGGCAGGACAGGGGTCCGAAGGAACACTGAAGCTTTCTTT. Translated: CASSYSMGRTGVRRNTEAFF.

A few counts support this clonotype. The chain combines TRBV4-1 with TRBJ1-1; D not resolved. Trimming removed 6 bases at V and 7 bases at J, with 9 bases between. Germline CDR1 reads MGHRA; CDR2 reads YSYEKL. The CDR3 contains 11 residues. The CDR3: CASRERFEAFF. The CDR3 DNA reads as TGCGCCAGCAGGGAACGGTTTGAAGCTTTCTTT.

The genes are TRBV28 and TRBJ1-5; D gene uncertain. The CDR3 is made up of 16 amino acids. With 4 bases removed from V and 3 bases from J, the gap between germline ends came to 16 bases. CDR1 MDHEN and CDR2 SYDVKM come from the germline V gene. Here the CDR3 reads CASSSTTGHNNQPQHF. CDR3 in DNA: TGTGCCAGCAGTTCGACGACCGGGCATAACAATCAGCCCCAGCATTTT.

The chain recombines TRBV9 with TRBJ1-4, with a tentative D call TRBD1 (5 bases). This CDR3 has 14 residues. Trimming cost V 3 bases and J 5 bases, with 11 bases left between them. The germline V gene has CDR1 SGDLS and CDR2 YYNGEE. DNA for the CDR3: TGTGCCAGCAGCGCGCAGGGCCGAAATGAAAAACTGTTTTTT. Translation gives CASSAQGRNEKLFF.

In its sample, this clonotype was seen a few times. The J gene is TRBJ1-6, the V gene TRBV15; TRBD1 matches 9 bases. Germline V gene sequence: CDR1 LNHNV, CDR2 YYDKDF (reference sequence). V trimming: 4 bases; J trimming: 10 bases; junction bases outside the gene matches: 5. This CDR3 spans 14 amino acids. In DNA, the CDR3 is TGTGCCACCAGCACGGGACAGGGAGGATCACCCCTCCACTTT. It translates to CATSTGQGGSPLHF.

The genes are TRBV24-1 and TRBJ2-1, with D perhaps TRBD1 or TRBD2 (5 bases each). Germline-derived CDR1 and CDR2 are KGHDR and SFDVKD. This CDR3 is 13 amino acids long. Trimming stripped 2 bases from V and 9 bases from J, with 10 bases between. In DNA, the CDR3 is TGTGCCACCAGTGATTCTCCGGGGCGTGAGCAGTTCTTC. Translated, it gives CATSDSPGREQFF.

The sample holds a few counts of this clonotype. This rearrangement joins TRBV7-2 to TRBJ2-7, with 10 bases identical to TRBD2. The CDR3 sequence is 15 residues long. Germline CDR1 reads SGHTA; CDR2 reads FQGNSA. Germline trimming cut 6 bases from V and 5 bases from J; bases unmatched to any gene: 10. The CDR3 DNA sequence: TGTGCCAGCAGGAGGGCACTAGCGGGGACGGACGAGCAGTACTTC. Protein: CASRRALAGTDEQYF.

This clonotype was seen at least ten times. The CDR3 nucleotides are TGTGCCAGCAGTTCCCGGGACAGGGGGCGCGAGCAGTACTTC. This gives the protein CASSSRDRGREQYF. The chain recombines TRBV27 with TRBJ2-7, with TRBD1 matching 12 bases. The V and J ends lost 4 bases and 6 bases, in that order; junction bases with no gene match: 4. The CDR3 extends over 14 amino acids. Germline CDR1 reads MNHEY; CDR2 reads SMNVEV (reference sequence).

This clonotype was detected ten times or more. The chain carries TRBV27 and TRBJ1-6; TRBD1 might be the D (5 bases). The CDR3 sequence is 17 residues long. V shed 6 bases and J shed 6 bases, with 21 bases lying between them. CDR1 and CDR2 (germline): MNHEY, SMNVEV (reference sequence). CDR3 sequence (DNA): TGTGCCAGCAGACTTGAGGGCGCGGGGGGTCGTAATTCACCCCTCCACTTT. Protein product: CASRLEGAGGRNSPLHF.

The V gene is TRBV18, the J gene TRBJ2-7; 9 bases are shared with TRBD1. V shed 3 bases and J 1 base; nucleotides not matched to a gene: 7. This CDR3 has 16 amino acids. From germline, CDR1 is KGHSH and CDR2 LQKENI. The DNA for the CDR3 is TGTGCCAGCTCACCCGACCGGGACAGGGCATCCTACGAGCAGTACTTC. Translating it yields CASSPDRDRASYEQYF.

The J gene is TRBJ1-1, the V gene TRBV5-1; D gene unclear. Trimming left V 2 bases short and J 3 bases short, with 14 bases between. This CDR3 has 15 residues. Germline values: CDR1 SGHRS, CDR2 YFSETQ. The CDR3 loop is CASSLLQPPDTEAFF. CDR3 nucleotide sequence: TGCGCCAGCAGCTTACTACAGCCCCCCGACACTGAAGCTTTCTTT.